The next 4 T cell receptor beta chains were all read from a single sample in a study of vaccination and CD4 T cells after COVID-19. Which antigens these TCRs recognize remains unknown. Documented treatment: roughly 10-day PBMC culture with coronavirus spike peptide pools or control peptides (ViraFEST assay). The assay that was used to sequence DNA from cultured CD4+ T cells was the Oncomine TCR Beta short-read assay. From the PCR reads, TCRdb called clonotypes with MiXCR, one entry per CDR3 protein. Of about 18,000 distinct CDR3 sequences in the sample, roughly half were seen once. The sample taken for sequencing was CD4+ T cells from blood, cultured in vitro. These TCRs come from a human donor who had recovered from COVID-19.

The chain has TRBV27 and TRBJ2-3; 11 bases match TRBD2. Germline CDR1 reads MNHEY; CDR2 reads SMNVEV (reference sequence). Trimming cost V 6 bases and J 2 bases; bases outside gene matches: 7. The CDR3 sequence is 16 residues long. The CDR3 reads CASRSLAGGHTDTQYF. The CDR3 DNA reads TGTGCCAGCAGATCCTTAGCGGGAGGGCACACAGATACGCAGTATTTT.

The rearrangement uses TRBV19 and TRBJ1-4; D is possibly TRBD1 (6 bases). The CDR3 loop spans 15 amino acids. The germline gives CDR1 LNHDA, CDR2 SQIVND (reference sequence). V shed 8 bases and J shed 7 bases, with 20 bases lying between them. CDR3 region: CASSPGGGASEKLFF. The DNA of the CDR3 is TGTGCCAGTTCACCAGGAGGGGGGGCATCTGAAAAACTGTTTTTT.

The chain recombines TRBV7-9 with TRBJ1-1; 7 bases are a match to TRBD1. Germline assignment: CDR1 SEHNR and CDR2 FQNEAQ (reference sequence). V shed 5 bases and J 6 bases; nucleotides not matched to a gene: 9. The CDR3 is 14 amino acids. The CDR3 protein is CASSATGTVPEAFF. The DNA for the CDR3 is TGTGCCAGCAGCGCAACCGGGACAGTCCCTGAAGCTTTCTTT.

The chain has TRBV2 and TRBJ1-2; 8 bases are a match to TRBD1. This CDR3 spans 15 amino acids. The V gene's germline CDR1 is SNHLY and CDR2 FYNNEI. With V trimmed by 3 bases and J by 1 base, 4 bases remained unmatched. The CDR3 DNA sequence: TGTGCCAGCAGTGACGGGACAGGATATAACTATGGCTACACCTTC. It yields the protein CASSDGTGYNYGYTF.